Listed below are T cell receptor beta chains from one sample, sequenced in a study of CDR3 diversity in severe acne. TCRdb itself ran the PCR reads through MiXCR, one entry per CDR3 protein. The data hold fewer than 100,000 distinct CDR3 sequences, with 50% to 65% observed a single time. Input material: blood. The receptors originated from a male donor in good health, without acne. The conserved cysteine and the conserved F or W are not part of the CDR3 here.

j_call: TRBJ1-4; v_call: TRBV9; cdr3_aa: ASSAGGGLQEKLF
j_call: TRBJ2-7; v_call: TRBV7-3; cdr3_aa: ASSSSTGGTESYEQY
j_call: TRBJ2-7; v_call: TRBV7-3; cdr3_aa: ASSSPPGTTLYEQY
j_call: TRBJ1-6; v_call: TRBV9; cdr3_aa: ASSVDASIWSSPLH
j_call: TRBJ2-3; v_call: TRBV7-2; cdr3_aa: ASRKRGQSTDTQY
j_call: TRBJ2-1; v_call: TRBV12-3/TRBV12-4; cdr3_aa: ASSLGQGGYEQF
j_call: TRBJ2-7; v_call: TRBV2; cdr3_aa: ASSGGGEGPMITYEQY
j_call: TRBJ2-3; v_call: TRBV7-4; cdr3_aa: ASSPGTSGRGLEDTQY
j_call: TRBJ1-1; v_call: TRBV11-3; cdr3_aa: ASSLRSRSSTEAF
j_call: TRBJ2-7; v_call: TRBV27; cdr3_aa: ASSVLGFNYHLH
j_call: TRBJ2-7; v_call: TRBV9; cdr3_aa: ASSVASAGIYEQY
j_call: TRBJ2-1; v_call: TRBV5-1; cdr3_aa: ASSSAAGAPNEQF
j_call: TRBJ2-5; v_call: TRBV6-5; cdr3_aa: ASSELVGTQY
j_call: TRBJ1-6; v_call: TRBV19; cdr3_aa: ASSIQSLGTNSPLH
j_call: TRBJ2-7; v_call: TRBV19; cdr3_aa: ASNLGAGGGYEQY